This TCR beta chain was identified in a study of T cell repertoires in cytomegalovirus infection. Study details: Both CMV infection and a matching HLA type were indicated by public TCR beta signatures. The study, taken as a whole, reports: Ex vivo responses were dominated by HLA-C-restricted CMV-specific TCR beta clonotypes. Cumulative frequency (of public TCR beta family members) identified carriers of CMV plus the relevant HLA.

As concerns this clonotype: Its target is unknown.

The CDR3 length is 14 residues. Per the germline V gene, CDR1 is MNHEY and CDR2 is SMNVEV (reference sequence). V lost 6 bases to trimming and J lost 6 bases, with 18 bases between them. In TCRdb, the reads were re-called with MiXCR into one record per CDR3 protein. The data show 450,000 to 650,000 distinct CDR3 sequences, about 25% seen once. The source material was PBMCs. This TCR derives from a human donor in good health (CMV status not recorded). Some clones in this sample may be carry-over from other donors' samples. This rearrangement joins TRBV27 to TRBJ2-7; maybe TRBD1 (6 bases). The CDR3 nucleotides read TGTGCCAGCAGACCGGAACAGGGCTTGGGCGAGCAGTACTTC. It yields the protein CASRPEQGLGEQYF.